In its sample, the clone carrying this T cell receptor beta chain was seen a few times. At survey level, the immunoSEQ assay was run in its v3.0 version. The table came from immunoSEQ multiplex PCR; TCRdb's copy has only in-frame clones and leaves some out. The repertoire has about 35,000 clones, roughly 74% of them found once; the top ten carry around 3.6%. The record originates from a study of long-term antiretroviral therapy in people with HIV. Germline V gene data show CDR1 as SGHRS and CDR2 as YFSETQ. The CDR3 loop spans 16 amino acids. The trim removed 0 bases at V and 6 bases at J, leaving 7 bases unmatched.

The material was unsorted PBMCs, obtained 3 years after starting antiretroviral therapy. This TCR derives from a man in his fifties or sixties with HIV. The chain has TRBV5-1 and TRBJ2-2, with 8 positions matching TRBD1. This CDR3 is CASSLGPGGSAGELFF. Here the CDR3 DNA reads TGCGCCAGCAGCTTGGGTCCAGGGGGCTCGGCCGGGGAGCTGTTTTTT.